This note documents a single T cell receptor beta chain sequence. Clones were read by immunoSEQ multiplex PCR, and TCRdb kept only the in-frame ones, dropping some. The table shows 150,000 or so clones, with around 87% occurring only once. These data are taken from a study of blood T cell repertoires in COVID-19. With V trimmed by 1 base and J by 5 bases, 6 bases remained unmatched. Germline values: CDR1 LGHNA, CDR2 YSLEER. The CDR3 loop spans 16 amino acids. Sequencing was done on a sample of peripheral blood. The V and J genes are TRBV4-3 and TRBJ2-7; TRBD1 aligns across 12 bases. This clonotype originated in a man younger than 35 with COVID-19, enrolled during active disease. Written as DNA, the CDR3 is TGCGCCAGCAGCCAAGGAACCGGGACAGGGGGCCACGAGCAGTACTTC. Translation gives CASSQGTGTGGHEQYF.